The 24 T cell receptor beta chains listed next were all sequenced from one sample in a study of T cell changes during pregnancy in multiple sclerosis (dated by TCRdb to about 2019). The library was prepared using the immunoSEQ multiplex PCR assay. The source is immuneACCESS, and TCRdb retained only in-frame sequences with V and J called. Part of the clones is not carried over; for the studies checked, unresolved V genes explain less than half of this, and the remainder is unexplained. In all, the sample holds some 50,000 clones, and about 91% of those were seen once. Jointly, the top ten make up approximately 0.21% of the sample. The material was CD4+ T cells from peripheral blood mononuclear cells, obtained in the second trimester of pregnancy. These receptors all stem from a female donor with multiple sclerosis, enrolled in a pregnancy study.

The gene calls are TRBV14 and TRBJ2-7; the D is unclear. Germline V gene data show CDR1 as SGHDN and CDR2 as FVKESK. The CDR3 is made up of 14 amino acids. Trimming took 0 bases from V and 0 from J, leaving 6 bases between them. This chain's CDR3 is CASSQEQDSYEQYF. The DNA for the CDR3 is TGTGCCAGCAGCCAAGAGCAGGACTCCTACGAGCAGTACTTC.

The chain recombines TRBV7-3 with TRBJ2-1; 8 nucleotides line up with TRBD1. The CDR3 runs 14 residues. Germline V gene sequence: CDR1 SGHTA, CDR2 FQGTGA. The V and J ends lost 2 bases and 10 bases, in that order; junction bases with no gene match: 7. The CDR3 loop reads CASSLGATGVEQFF. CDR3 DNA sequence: TGTGCCAGCAGCTTAGGGGCGACAGGGGTGGAGCAGTTCTTC.

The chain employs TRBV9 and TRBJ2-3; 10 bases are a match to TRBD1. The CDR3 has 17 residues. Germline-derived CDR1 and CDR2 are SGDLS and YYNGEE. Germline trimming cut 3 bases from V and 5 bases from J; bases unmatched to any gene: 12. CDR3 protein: CASSALGRDRGLDTQYF. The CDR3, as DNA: TGTGCCAGCAGCGCCTTGGGCCGGGACAGGGGCCTAGATACGCAGTATTTT.

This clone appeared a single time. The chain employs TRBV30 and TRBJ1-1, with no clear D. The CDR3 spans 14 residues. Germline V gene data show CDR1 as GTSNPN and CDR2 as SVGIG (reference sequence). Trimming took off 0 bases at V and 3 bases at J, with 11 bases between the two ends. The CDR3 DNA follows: TGTGCCTGGAGTGTGCGACATTGGGACACTGAAGCTTTCTTT. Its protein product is CAWSVRHWDTEAFF.

The CDR3 loop is CASISATLGQANTGELFF. The CDR3 bases are TGTGCCAGCATTTCCGCCACACTAGGCCAGGCGAACACCGGGGAGCTGTTTTTT. The chain employs TRBV28 and TRBJ2-2, with D maybe TRBD2 (5 bases). CDR3 length equals 18 residues. Deletions cut 7 bases from V and 0 bases from J, with 21 bases between. The germline CDR1 and CDR2 sequences are MDHEN and SYDVKM.

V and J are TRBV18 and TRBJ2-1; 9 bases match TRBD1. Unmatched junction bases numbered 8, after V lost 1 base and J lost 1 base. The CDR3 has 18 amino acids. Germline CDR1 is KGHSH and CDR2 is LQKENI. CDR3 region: CASSPHAPGQGSYNEQFF. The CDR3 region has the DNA TGTGCCAGCTCACCACATGCCCCGGGACAGGGTTCCTACAATGAGCAGTTCTTC.

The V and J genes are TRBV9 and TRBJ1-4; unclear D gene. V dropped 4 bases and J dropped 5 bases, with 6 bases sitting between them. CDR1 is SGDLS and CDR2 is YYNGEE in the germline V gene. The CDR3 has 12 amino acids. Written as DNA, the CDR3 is TGTGCCAGCAGCTCCCCAAATGAAAAACTGTTTTTT. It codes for CASSSPNEKLFF.

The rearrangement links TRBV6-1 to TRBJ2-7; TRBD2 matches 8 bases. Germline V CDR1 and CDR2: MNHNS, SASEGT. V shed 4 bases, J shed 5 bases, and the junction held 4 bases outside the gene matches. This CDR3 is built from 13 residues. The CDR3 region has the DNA TGTGCCAGCAGTGGACGGGAGGGCCACGAGCAGTACTTC. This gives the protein CASSGREGHEQYF.

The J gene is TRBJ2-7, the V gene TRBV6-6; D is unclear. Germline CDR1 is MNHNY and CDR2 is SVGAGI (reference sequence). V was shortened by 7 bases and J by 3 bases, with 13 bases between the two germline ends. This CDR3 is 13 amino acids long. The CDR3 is CASTEEAFYEQYF. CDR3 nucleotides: TGTGCCAGCACCGAAGAAGCCTTCTACGAGCAGTACTTC.

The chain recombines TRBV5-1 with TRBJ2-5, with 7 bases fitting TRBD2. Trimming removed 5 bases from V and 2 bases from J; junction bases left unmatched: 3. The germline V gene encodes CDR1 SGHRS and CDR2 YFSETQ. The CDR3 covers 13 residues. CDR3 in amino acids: CASSWGGQETQYF. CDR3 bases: TGCGCCAGCAGTTGGGGGGGACAAGAGACCCAGTACTTC.

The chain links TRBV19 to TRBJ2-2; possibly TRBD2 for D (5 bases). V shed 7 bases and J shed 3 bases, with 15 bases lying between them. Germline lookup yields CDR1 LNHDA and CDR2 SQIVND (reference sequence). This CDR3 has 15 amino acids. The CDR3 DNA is TGTGCCAGTAAATCTCCCCGGCGGGACACCGGGGAGCTGTTTTTT. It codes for CASKSPRRDTGELFF.

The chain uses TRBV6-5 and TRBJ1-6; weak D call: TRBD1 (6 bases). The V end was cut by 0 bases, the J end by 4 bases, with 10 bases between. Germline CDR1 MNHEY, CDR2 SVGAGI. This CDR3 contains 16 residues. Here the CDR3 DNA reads TGTGCCAGCAGTTACTCCTCAGGGGCTTATAATTCACCCCTCCACTTT. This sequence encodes CASSYSSGAYNSPLHF.

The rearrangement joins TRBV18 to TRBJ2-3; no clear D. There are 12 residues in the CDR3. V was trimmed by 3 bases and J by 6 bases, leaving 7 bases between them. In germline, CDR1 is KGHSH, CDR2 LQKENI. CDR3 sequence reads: CASSPGRDTQYF. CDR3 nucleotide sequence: TGTGCCAGCTCACCGGGCCGTGATACGCAGTATTTT.

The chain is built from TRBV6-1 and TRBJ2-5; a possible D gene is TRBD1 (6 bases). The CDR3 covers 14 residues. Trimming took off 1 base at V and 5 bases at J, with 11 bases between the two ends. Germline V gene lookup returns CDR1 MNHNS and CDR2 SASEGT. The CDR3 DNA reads TGTGCCAGCAGTGAAGTATCGACAGGCGAGACCCAGTACTTC. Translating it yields CASSEVSTGETQYF.

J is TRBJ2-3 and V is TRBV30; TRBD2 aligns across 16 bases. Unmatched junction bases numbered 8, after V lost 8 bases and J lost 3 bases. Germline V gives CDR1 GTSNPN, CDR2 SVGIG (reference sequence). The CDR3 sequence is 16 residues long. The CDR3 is CAVGLAGGLETDTQYF. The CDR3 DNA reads TGTGCCGTGGGACTAGCGGGAGGGCTGGAGACAGATACGCAGTATTTT.

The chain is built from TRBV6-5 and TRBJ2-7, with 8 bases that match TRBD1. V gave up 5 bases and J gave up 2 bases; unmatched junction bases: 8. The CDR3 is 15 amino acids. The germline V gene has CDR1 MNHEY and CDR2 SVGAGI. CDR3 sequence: CASSKTGEGAYEQYF. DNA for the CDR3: TGTGCCAGCAGTAAGACAGGGGAAGGGGCCTACGAGCAGTACTTC.

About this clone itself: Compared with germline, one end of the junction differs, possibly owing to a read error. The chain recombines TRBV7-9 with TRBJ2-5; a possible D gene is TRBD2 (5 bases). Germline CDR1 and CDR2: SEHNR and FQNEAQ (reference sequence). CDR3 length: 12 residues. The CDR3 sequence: CASSLEMRTGDF. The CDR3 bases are TGTGCCAGCAGCTTAGAGATGAGGACTGGGGACTTC.

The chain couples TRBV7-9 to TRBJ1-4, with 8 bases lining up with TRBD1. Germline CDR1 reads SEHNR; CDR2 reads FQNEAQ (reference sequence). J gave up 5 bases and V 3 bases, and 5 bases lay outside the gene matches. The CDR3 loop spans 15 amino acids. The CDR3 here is CASSLADRENEKLFF. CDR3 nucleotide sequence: TGTGCCAGCAGCTTGGCGGACAGGGAGAATGAAAAACTGTTTTTT.

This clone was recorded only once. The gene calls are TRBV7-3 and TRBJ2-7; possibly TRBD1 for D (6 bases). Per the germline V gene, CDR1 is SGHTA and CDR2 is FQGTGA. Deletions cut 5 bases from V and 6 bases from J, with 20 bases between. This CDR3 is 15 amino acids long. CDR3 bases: TGTGCCAGCAGCGCTAGGGGGACGGCTCCCTCCGAGCAGTACTTC. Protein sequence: CASSARGTAPSEQYF.

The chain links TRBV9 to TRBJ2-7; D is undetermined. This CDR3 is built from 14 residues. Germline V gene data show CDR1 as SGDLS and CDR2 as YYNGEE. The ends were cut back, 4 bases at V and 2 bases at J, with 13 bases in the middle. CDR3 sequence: CASSPLSVTYEQYF. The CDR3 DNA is TGTGCCAGCAGCCCCCTGAGCGTAACCTACGAGCAGTACTTC.

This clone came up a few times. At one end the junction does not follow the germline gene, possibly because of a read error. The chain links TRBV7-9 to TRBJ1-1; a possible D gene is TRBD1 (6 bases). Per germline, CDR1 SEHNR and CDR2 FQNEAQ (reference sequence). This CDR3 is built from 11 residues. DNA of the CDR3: TGTGCCAGCAGCAGGGACACCGAAGCTTTCTTT. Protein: CASSRDTEAFF.

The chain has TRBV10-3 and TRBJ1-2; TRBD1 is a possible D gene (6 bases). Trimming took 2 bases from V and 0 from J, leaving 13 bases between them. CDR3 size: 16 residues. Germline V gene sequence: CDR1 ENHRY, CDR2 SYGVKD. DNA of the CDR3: TGTGCCATCAGTGAGCTAGACAGGCGACCTAACTATGGCTACACCTTC. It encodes CAISELDRRPNYGYTF.

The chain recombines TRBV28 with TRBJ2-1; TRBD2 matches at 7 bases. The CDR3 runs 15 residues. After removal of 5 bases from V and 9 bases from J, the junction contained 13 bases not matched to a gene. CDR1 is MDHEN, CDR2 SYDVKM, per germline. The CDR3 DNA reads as TGTGCCAGCAGTCCCCGGGACTACCAGAGGGGTGAGCAGTTCTTC. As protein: CASSPRDYQRGEQFF.

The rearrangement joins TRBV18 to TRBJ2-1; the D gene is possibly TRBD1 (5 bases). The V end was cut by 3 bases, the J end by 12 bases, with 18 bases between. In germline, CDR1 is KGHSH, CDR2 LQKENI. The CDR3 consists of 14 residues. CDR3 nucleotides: TGTGCCAGCTCACCTTCCGTCCAGGGTGGAAGGCAGTTCTTC. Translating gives CASSPSVQGGRQFF.